The rows below give T cell receptor beta chains drawn from one sample of a study of blood T cell repertoires in COVID-19. The protocol was immunoSEQ multiplex PCR, while the TCRdb copy is restricted to in-frame clones and leaves out a portion. The data contain approximately 160,000 clones, over 75% of them singletons. Material: peripheral blood. All receptors come from a man aged 65-85 years with acute or convalescent COVID-19. CDR3s include the opening cysteine and the closing phenylalanine or tryptophan. D genes are given only for firm matches. The listing skips clone size in some rows; elsewhere it reads once, few, many or a size class.

abundance	d_gene	v_gene	j_gene	CDR3aa	CDR3nt
-	-	TRBV5-1	TRBJ2-6	CASSPGSGFKSSGANVLTF	TGCGCCAGCAGCCCCGGTAGCGGATTTAAGAGCTCTGGGGCCAACGTCCTGACTTTC
-	-	TRBV11-2	TRBJ1-2	CASSLDLGANGYTF	TGTGCCAGCAGCTTAGATCTGGGGGCGAATGGCTACACCTTC
-	-	TRBV7-3	TRBJ2-1	CASSPPGLYNEQFF	TGTGCCAGCAGCCCCCCTGGGCTATACAATGAGCAGTTCTTC
few	TRBD1	TRBV6-5	TRBJ1-5	CASSSDRVRDQPQHF	TGTGCCAGCAGTTCTGACAGGGTGAGGGATCAGCCCCAGCATTTT
-	-	TRBV5-1	TRBJ2-7	CASSLERGGYEQYF	TGCGCCAGCAGCTTGGAAAGGGGAGGCTACGAGCAGTACTTC
-	TRBD1	TRBV19	TRBJ1-2	CATKGTAWDYGYTF	TGTGCCACGAAGGGGACAGCTTGGGACTATGGCTACACCTTC
-	-	TRBV28	TRBJ1-3	CASSFGGSSGNTIYF	TGTGCCAGCAGTTTTGGCGGGAGCTCTGGAAACACCATATATTTT
-	TRBD2	TRBV5-1	TRBJ2-3	CASSLEKLAGSADTQYF	TGCGCCAGCAGCTTGGAAAAACTAGCGGGGTCGGCAGATACGCAGTATTTT
-	-	TRBV10-2	TRBJ1-1	CASTQDIVGTEAFF	TGCGCCAGCACCCAGGACATCGTAGGGACTGAAGCTTTCTTT
-	-	TRBV7-2	TRBJ1-1	CASSAGANTEAFF	TGTGCCAGCAGCGCGGGGGCCAACACTGAAGCTTTCTTT
-	-	TRBV25-1	TRBJ1-1	CASRKRNTEAFF	TGTGCCAGCAGAAAGAGGAACACTGAAGCTTTCTTT
few	-	TRBV6-4	TRBJ2-2	CASSEGAGRTGELFF	TGTGCCAGCAGTGAGGGGGCTGGGCGAACCGGGGAGCTGTTTTTT
-	-	TRBV25-1	TRBJ1-6	CASSVPGGGSSLHF	TGTGCCAGCAGTGTTCCAGGAGGAGGTTCATCCCTCCACTTT
-	TRBD1	TRBV28	TRBJ2-7	CASNPGQGTYEQYF	TGTGCCAGCAACCCCGGACAGGGAACCTACGAGCAGTACTTC
-	-	TRBV6-6	TRBJ2-2	CASSLTGTKNTGELFF	TGTGCCAGCAGCCTTACAGGGACGAAGAACACCGGGGAGCTGTTTTTT
-	-	TRBV24-1	TRBJ1-1	CATSESDTRGVAFF	TGTGCCACCAGTGAATCGGACACCCGGGGGGTAGCTTTCTTT
-	TRBD1	TRBV11-2	TRBJ1-1	CAIRPGQGAWNTEAFF	TGTGCCATCCGACCGGGACAGGGGGCTTGGAACACTGAAGCTTTCTTT
-	-	TRBV5-3	TRBJ2-7	CARSLSSGPRNEQYF	TGTGCCAGAAGCTTGTCAAGCGGGCCACGGAACGAGCAGTACTTC
once	-	TRBV21-1	TRBJ2-7	CASSKGGRGTSGPPEQYF	TGTGCCAGCAGCAAGGGAGGAAGGGGGACTAGCGGGCCCCCGGAGCAGTACTTC
-	TRBD2	TRBV7-8	TRBJ2-7	CASSLESLAAYEQYF	TGTGCCAGCAGCTTAGAGTCACTAGCGGCCTACGAGCAGTACTTC
few	-	TRBV18	TRBJ2-5	CASSPTSGVAETQYF	TGTGCCAGCTCACCAACCTCAGGGGTAGCAGAGACCCAGTACTTC
-	-	TRBV6-1	TRBJ2-4	CASSDSLAGIAKNIQYF	TGTGCCAGCAGTGACAGTCTCGCAGGGATAGCCAAAAACATTCAGTACTTC
once	TRBD1	TRBV5-1	TRBJ1-1	CASSTAGGTEAFF	TGCGCCAGCAGCACCGCAGGGGGCACTGAAGCTTTCTTT
-	-	TRBV2	TRBJ2-3	CASSPQASGTDTQYF	TGTGCCAGCAGCCCACAGGCATCGGGCACAGATACGCAGTATTTT
-	-	TRBV7-3	TRBJ1-1	CASSPSPNGNTEAFF	TGTGCCAGCAGCCCGAGCCCTAATGGGAACACTGAAGCTTTCTTT
once	-	TRBV4-1	TRBJ1-4	CASSQVARVATNEKLFF	TGCGCCAGCAGCCAAGTCGCGCGGGTTGCAACTAATGAAAAACTGTTTTTT
-	TRBD1	TRBV28	TRBJ2-2	CASSLSGTGNTGELFF	TGTGCCAGCAGTTTATCCGGGACAGGCAACACCGGGGAGCTGTTTTTT
-	TRBD1	TRBV5-4	TRBJ2-7	CASSANRDSYYEQYF	TGTGCCAGCAGCGCAAACCGGGACAGTTACTACGAGCAGTACTTC
many	-	TRBV28	TRBJ1-2	CASSAFQNNYGYTF	TGTGCCAGCAGTGCCTTTCAGAACAACTATGGCTACACCTTC
-	-	TRBV3-1/TRBV3-2	TRBJ2-2	CASSQDLSGNTGELFF	TGTGCCAGCAGCCAAGATCTGTCCGGGAACACCGGGGAGCTGTTTTTT
-	TRBD2	TRBV11-3	TRBJ2-7	CASSRRSLAGDREQYF	TGTGCCAGCAGCCGGAGGTCGCTAGCGGGAGACCGCGAGCAGTACTTC
-	TRBD2	TRBV15	TRBJ2-5	CATSRTGLAGATRLETQYF	TGTGCCACCAGCAGAACGGGACTAGCGGGAGCCACCCGGTTGGAGACCCAGTACTTC
-	TRBD1	TRBV6-4	TRBJ1-2	CASSPADRGYGYTF	TGTGCCAGCAGCCCGGCCGACAGGGGATATGGCTACACCTTC
-	-	TRBV29-1	TRBJ1-1	CSVEFGRNTEAFF	TGCAGCGTTGAATTTGGCAGGAACACTGAAGCTTTCTTT
-	TRBD2	TRBV24-1	TRBJ2-3	CATSDATSGRTDTQYF	TGTGCCACCAGTGATGCCACTAGCGGACGCACAGATACGCAGTATTTT
once	TRBD1	TRBV3-1/TRBV3-2	TRBJ1-4	CASSQVRGSEKLFF	TGTGCCAGCAGCCAAGTCAGGGGGAGCGAAAAACTGTTTTTT
-	-	TRBV5-1	TRBJ2-5	CASSFGSQETQYF	TGCGCCAGCAGTTTCGGGTCCCAAGAGACCCAGTACTTC
-	-	TRBV5-1	TRBJ2-3	CASCPGDASPTDTQYF	TGCGCCAGCTGCCCGGGGGACGCCTCCCCCACAGATACGCAGTATTTT
-	-	TRBV6-6	TRBJ2-2	CASSYPDTGELFF	TGTGCCAGCAGTTACCCGGACACCGGGGAGCTGTTTTTT
-	TRBD1	TRBV7-2	TRBJ1-1	CASSKGQMNTEAFF	TGTGCCAGCAGCAAGGGACAGATGAACACTGAAGCTTTCTTT
few	-	TRBV7-9	TRBJ2-7	CASSPLTSYEQYF	TGTGCCAGCAGCCCCCTGACTAGCTACGAGCAGTACTTC
-	TRBD1	TRBV19	TRBJ1-3	CASRLSRDRGRGNTIYF	TGTGCCAGTAGGCTATCCCGGGACAGGGGGCGAGGAAACACCATATATTTT
-	-	TRBV29-1	TRBJ1-1	CSAHGGGNTEAFF	TGCAGCGCCCACGGTGGAGGGAATACTGAAGCTTTCTTT
-	-	TRBV12-3/TRBV12-4	TRBJ1-3	CASQGAGNTIYF	TGTGCCAGCCAAGGGGCTGGAAACACCATATATTTT
-	-	TRBV3-1/TRBV3-2	TRBJ2-1	CASSQELGGEQFF	TGTGCCAGCAGCCAAGAATTAGGGGGTGAGCAGTTCTTC
-	-	TRBV6-5	TRBJ1-6	CASSLSNSPLHF	TGTGCCAGCAGTCTATCTAATTCACCCCTCCACTTT
-	-	TRBV6-5	TRBJ2-5	CASRGTQGIAETQYF	TGTGCCAGCAGGGGGACTCAGGGAATAGCAGAGACCCAGTACTTC
-	-	TRBV27	TRBJ1-5	CASSLVGGPQHF	TGTGCCAGCAGTTTAGTCGGGGGGCCCCAGCATTTT
few	TRBD2	TRBV5-6	TRBJ2-2	CASSLTSGRVNTGELFF	TGTGCCAGCAGCTTAACTAGCGGGAGGGTAAACACCGGGGAGCTGTTTTTT
-	TRBD2	TRBV11-2	TRBJ2-1	CASSLGLAGEQFF	TGTGCCAGCAGCTTAGGACTAGCGGGGGAGCAGTTCTTC
-	TRBD2	TRBV19	TRBJ2-7	CASSMVAGGREQYF	TGTGCCAGTAGTATGGTAGCGGGAGGGCGGGAGCAGTACTTC
-	-	TRBV7-9	TRBJ2-1	CASSAPSSPNEQFF	TGTGCCAGCAGCGCGCCTTCGTCCCCCAATGAGCAGTTCTTC
-	-	TRBV19	TRBJ2-3	CASRASSTDTQYF	TGTGCCAGTAGGGCCTCTAGCACAGATACGCAGTATTTT
-	TRBD1	TRBV2	TRBJ2-5	CASRRRPGQGAQETQYF	TGTGCCAGCAGGCGAAGACCAGGACAGGGGGCTCAAGAGACCCAGTACTTC